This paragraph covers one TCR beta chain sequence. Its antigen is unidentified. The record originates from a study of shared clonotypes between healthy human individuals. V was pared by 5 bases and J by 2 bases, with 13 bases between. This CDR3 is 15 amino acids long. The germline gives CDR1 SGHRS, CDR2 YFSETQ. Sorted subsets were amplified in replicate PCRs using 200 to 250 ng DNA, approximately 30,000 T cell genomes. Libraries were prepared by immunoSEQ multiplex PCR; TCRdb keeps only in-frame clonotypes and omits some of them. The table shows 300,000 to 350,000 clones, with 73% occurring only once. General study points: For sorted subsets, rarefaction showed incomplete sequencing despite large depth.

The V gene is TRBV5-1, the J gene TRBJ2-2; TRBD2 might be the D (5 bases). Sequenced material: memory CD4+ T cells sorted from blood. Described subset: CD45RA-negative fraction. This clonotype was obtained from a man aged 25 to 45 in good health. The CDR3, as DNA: TGCGCCAGCAGATCGGACGGAGGTAACACCGGGGAGCTGTTTTTT. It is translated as CASRSDGGNTGELFF.